The 5 T cell receptor beta chains below all came from one sample that was sequenced in a study of CD8 T cells in ankylosing spondylitis. The study, taken as a whole, reports: Ankylosing spondylitis blood appeared to carry a characteristic TCR beta motif of roughly 8 highly homologous variants.

These TCRs' antigens remain unknown. TCRdb independently ran MiXCR on the 5' RACE reads; one entry per CDR3 protein. The sample carries over 600,000 distinct CDR3 sequences, around a fifth recorded once. The sample consisted of blood, either unsorted or a sorted T cell fraction (not recorded which). Receptor source: a male donor with ankylosing spondylitis.

This rearrangement joins TRBV3-1 to TRBJ2-1; TRBD2 matches 14 bases. The CDR3 has 16 amino acids. V lost 1 base to trimming and J lost 8 bases; unmatched junction nucleotides: 4. Germline assignment: CDR1 LGHDT and CDR2 YNNKEL (reference sequence). CDR3 protein: CASSQGGLAGVYEQFF. The CDR3 region has the DNA TGTGCCAGCAGCCAAGGGGGACTAGCGGGAGTCTATGAGCAGTTCTTC.

Only a few counts were recorded for this clonotype. The chain combines TRBV3-1 with TRBJ2-3; 12 bases are a match to TRBD2. The CDR3 consists of 15 residues. After removal of 4 bases from V and 8 bases from J, the junction contained 7 bases not matched to a gene. Germline V gene lookup returns CDR1 LGHDT and CDR2 YNNKEL (reference sequence). CDR3 coding DNA: TGTGCCAGCAGCCCGACTAGCGGGAGTGCGGGTACGCAGTATTTT. It encodes CASSPTSGSAGTQYF.

This clonotype was observed a handful of times. The genes are TRBV20-1 and TRBJ2-1; D is ambiguous. V lost 6 bases and J 5 bases, leaving 8 bases between the germline ends. Germline CDR1 reads DFQATT; CDR2 reads SNEGSKA (reference sequence). This CDR3 comprises 11 residues. The CDR3 region has the DNA TGCAGTGCCAAGCAACACAATGAGCAGTTCTTC. Amino acid sequence: CSAKQHNEQFF.

The V and J genes are TRBV15 and TRBJ2-1, with a possible D match to TRBD2 (6 bases). V lost 3 bases to trimming and J lost 1 base, with 16 bases between them. Germline values: CDR1 LNHNV, CDR2 YYDKDF (reference sequence). The CDR3 consists of 17 residues. The CDR3 protein is CATSSRYSGASYNEQFF. CDR3 nucleotide sequence: TGTGCCACCAGCAGTCGGTATAGCGGTGCTTCCTACAATGAGCAGTTCTTC.

CDR3: CASSLPRGGYTGELFF. In DNA form, the CDR3 reads TGTGCCAGCAGCTTGCCGCGGGGCGGGTACACCGGGGAGCTGTTTTTT. The rearrangement joins TRBV5-6 to TRBJ2-2; maybe TRBD2 (6 bases). The germline gives CDR1 SGHDT, CDR2 YYEEEE. V lost 1 base and J 3 bases, leaving 13 bases between the germline ends. The CDR3 runs 16 residues.